This T cell receptor (beta chain) was retrieved from a study of cytomegalovirus exposure and HLA in healthy donors. About the study: Unique TCRs from HLA-typed donors, 65 million to 85 million of them, were held in an early data release.

PCR amplification relied on 60 Vbeta primers (plus 13 Jbeta primers). Libraries were prepared by immunoSEQ multiplex PCR; TCRdb keeps only in-frame clonotypes and omits some of them. The sample has approximately 90,000 clones, less than 65% seen once. Germline V lookup: CDR1 SGHRS, CDR2 YFSETQ. The CDR3 extends over 15 amino acids. V dropped 2 bases and J dropped 5 bases, with 16 bases sitting between them. Study findings and constraints: The analysis excluded some indistinguishable V segments, including TRBV6-2 and TRBV6-3. Some TCR beta chains (about 180 of them) were listed as cytomegalovirus-associated. Several of the most significant clusters were apparently associated with common viral pathogens in a later analysis.

A word on this clone: The antigen is undetermined.

The chain is built from TRBV5-1 and TRBJ1-1, with TRBD1 as a possible D gene (6 bases). Sequencing was carried out using PBMCs. This sequence was found in a woman aged 25 to 39 in good health and CMV-seronegative. CDR3 sequence (DNA): TGCGCCAGCAGCTTAAACAGGGCGACGGCGACTGAAGCTTTCTTT. This translates into CASSLNRATATEAFF.